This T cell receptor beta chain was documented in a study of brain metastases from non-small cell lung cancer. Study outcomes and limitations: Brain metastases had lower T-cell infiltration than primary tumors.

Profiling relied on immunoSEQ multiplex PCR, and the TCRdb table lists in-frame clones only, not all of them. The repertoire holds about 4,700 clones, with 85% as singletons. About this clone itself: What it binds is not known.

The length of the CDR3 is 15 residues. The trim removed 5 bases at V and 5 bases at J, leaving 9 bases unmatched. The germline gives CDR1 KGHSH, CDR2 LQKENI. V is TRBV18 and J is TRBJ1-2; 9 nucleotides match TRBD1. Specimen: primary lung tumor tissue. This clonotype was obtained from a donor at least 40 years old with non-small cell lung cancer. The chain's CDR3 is CASSDRDRVGYGYTF. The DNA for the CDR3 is TGTGCCAGCTCAGACCGGGACAGGGTTGGTTATGGCTACACCTTC.